One and the same sample provided the 30 T cell receptor beta chains below, sequenced in a study of OX40 agonist ivuxolimab in advanced cancers. This table comes from immunoSEQ multiplex PCR, and its TCRdb copy is limited to in-frame clones, with some not included. Among 70,000 or so clones, 84% were seen once, and the ten largest hold roughly 0.79%. Material: CD4+ or CD8+ T cells sorted from blood, obtained in a trial of the OX40 agonist ivuxolimab. Receptors originate from an adult with an advanced solid tumor such as melanoma, head and neck, liver or kidney cancer.

The chain employs TRBV7-3 and TRBJ2-7; 8 bases are a match to TRBD1. V lost 8 bases to trimming and J lost 6 bases; unmatched junction nucleotides: 12. The CDR3 contains 14 residues. The germline gives CDR1 SGHTA, CDR2 FQGTGA. The DNA for the CDR3 is TGTGCCAGCTCCAGGACAGGGACCTCCCGCGAGCAGTACTTC. Its protein is CASSRTGTSREQYF.

This clone was picked up one time. This chain connects TRBV5-1 to TRBJ2-1, with TRBD2 matching over 9 bases. The trim removed 7 bases at V and 4 bases at J, leaving 3 bases unmatched. Germline assignment: CDR1 SGHRS and CDR2 YFSETQ. This CDR3 has 13 amino acids. The CDR3: CASASGAYNEQFF. Here the CDR3 DNA reads TGCGCCAGCGCTAGCGGGGCTTACAATGAGCAGTTCTTC. The full variable domain, in which reference TRBV5-1 and TRBJ2-1 provide the parts outside the CDR3, is KAGVTQTPRYLIKTRGQQVTLSCSPISGHRSVSWYQQTPGQGLQFLFEYFSETQRNKGNFPGRFSGRQFSNSRSEMNVSTLELGDSALYLCASASGAYNEQFFGPGTRLTVL.

This chain uses TRBV18 with TRBJ1-1, with D possibly being TRBD1 (5 bases). The germline CDR1 and CDR2 sequences are KGHSH and LQKENI. The CDR3 totals 12 residues. Trimming left V 3 bases short and J 6 bases short, with 8 bases between. CDR3 nucleotides: TGTGCCAGCTCACCTGGGGGTGCTGAAGCTTTCTTT. Its protein is CASSPGGAEAFF.

The V and J genes are TRBV29-1 and TRBJ1-4, with 8 bases that match TRBD1. V shed 7 bases, J shed 7 bases, and the junction held 8 bases outside the gene matches. Per the germline V gene, CDR1 is SQVTM and CDR2 is ANQGSEA. This CDR3 spans 13 amino acids. The CDR3 nucleotides are TGCAGCGCCTACGGCAGGGGGCGTGAAAAACTGTTTTTT. It specifies CSAYGRGREKLFF.

The gene calls are TRBV6-1 and TRBJ1-3, with D possibly being TRBD1 (6 bases). The CDR3 has 15 residues. V gave up 3 bases and J gave up 4 bases, with 13 bases separating them. CDR1 MNHNS and CDR2 SASEGT come from the germline V gene. CDR3 bases: TGTGCCAGCAGTGACCGGGGGGCGTCGGGAAACACCATATATTTT. Translating it yields CASSDRGASGNTIYF.

The V call is TRBV18, the J call TRBJ2-7, with 10 bases identical to TRBD1. V shed 3 bases, J shed 4 bases, and the junction held 6 bases outside the gene matches. Germline-derived CDR1 and CDR2 are KGHSH and LQKENI. The CDR3 runs 15 residues. The DNA of the CDR3 is TGTGCCAGCTCACCTGCCAGGGACAGGGGTTACGAGCAGTACTTC. Translated: CASSPARDRGYEQYF.

V is TRBV7-9 and J is TRBJ1-4; possibly TRBD1 for D (5 bases). V dropped 1 base and J dropped 14 bases, with 11 bases sitting between them. This CDR3 has 12 residues. Germline loops: CDR1 SEHNR, CDR2 FQNEAQ (reference sequence). The CDR3 DNA reads as TGTGCCAGCAGCTTAGTGCAGGGAGGGCTGTTTTTT. It is translated as CASSLVQGGLFF.

This clone has only one observation. V usage is TRBV18 and J usage is TRBJ1-4; possibly TRBD1 for D (5 bases). In germline, CDR1 is KGHSH, CDR2 LQKENI. V was shortened by 3 bases and J by 4 bases, with 9 bases between the two germline ends. The CDR3 extends over 14 amino acids. In DNA form, the CDR3 reads TGTGCCAGCTCACCTGACAGATATAATGAAAAACTGTTTTTT. Residues: CASSPDRYNEKLFF.

The J gene is TRBJ2-7, the V gene TRBV19; tentatively, D is TRBD2 (5 bases). This CDR3 contains 15 residues. V was trimmed by 2 bases and J by 1 base, leaving 12 bases between them. CDR1 and CDR2 from the germline V gene are LNHDA and SQIVND (reference sequence). The CDR3 DNA sequence: TGTGCCAGTAGTATAACGAGGACTGGTTCCTACGAGCAGTACTTC. Protein sequence: CASSITRTGSYEQYF.

The chain links TRBV7-3 to TRBJ2-7, with D hard to call. Germline lookup yields CDR1 SGHTA and CDR2 FQGTGA. Trimming removed 6 bases from V and 3 bases from J, with 9 bases in between. This CDR3 has 12 amino acids. The CDR3 protein is CASSSVGYEQYF. The DNA of the CDR3 is TGTGCCAGCAGTAGTGTGGGCTACGAGCAGTACTTC.

The chain carries TRBV9 and TRBJ1-1, with TRBD1 matching 11 bases. CDR1 and CDR2 (germline): SGDLS, YYNGEE. V shed 4 bases, J shed 7 bases, and the junction held 9 bases outside the gene matches. The CDR3 runs 15 residues. The CDR3 loop is CASSPLGQGAGEAFF. Written as DNA, the CDR3 is TGTGCCAGCAGCCCCCTTGGACAGGGGGCTGGTGAAGCTTTCTTT.

This chain links TRBV27 with TRBJ1-5; D remains ambiguous. Trimming took off 1 base at V and 6 bases at J, with 10 bases between the two ends. The CDR3 totals 14 residues. Germline V gene data show CDR1 as MNHEY and CDR2 as SMNVEV (reference sequence). The CDR3: CASSLFWLGQPQHF. The CDR3 DNA sequence: TGTGCCAGCAGTTTATTTTGGCTTGGTCAGCCCCAGCATTTT.

V is TRBV7-2 and J is TRBJ1-2, with a possible D match to TRBD1 (5 bases). The CDR3 sequence is 15 residues long. Germline V gives CDR1 SGHTA, CDR2 FQGNSA. Trimming removed 4 bases from V and 8 bases from J, with 20 bases in between. The CDR3 DNA follows: TGTGCCAGCAGCTCCGTGGGGGTGGGTGGTGGAGGCTACACCTTC. It encodes CASSSVGVGGGGYTF.

This chain connects TRBV19 to TRBJ2-7; 10 nucleotides match TRBD1. Germline V gene lookup returns CDR1 LNHDA and CDR2 SQIVND (reference sequence). The J segment lost 2 bases and the V segment lost 4 bases, leaving 8 bases of the junction unmatched. The CDR3 length is 16 residues. The chain's CDR3 is CASSTEDRGRPYEQYF. The CDR3 bases are TGTGCCAGTAGTACCGAGGACAGGGGGAGACCCTACGAGCAGTACTTC.

The chain recombines TRBV19 with TRBJ2-5, with D possibly being TRBD1 (6 bases). The germline V gene encodes CDR1 LNHDA and CDR2 SQIVND (reference sequence). The CDR3 runs to 13 residues. The V and J ends lost 5 bases and 5 bases respectively, with 12 bases between them. This chain's CDR3 is CASSAGAWETQYF. The DNA for the CDR3 is TGTGCCAGTAGTGCAGGGGCCTGGGAGACCCAGTACTTC.

The V and J genes are TRBV5-5 and TRBJ2-6; possibly TRBD1 for D (6 bases). Trimming removed 3 bases from V and 2 bases from J, with 9 bases in between. CDR1 is SGHKS, CDR2 YYEKEE, per germline (reference sequence). CDR3 length equals 15 residues. For the CDR3, the DNA is TGTGCCAGCAGCTCAGGGGAAGCTGGGGCCAACGTCCTGACTTTC. Protein: CASSSGEAGANVLTF.

The chain recombines TRBV10-2 with TRBJ2-3; TRBD2 agrees at 14 bases. CDR1 and CDR2 (germline): WSHSY, SAAADI. CDR3 length equals 16 residues. J lost 4 bases, V lost 3 bases, and 3 bases had no gene match. The CDR3 DNA reads as TGCGCCAGCAGTGACTGGGGACTAGCGGGGGCAGATACGCAGTATTTT. It translates to CASSDWGLAGADTQYF.

This chain uses TRBV11-2 with TRBJ1-3; 7 bases agree with TRBD1. The CDR3 length is 14 residues. Trimming took 3 bases from V and 14 from J; bases not matched to a gene: 13. Germline CDR1 is SGHAT and CDR2 is FQNNGV. The CDR3 nucleotides are TGTGCCAGCAGCTTCCAACCCCAGGGGGGCGGCTTATATTTT. As protein: CASSFQPQGGGLYF.

This clone was counted once. CDR3 in amino acids: CAWTKSGRWGTQYF. The CDR3, as DNA: TGTGCCTGGACGAAAAGCGGGAGATGGGGGACCCAGTACTTC. This rearrangement joins TRBV30 to TRBJ2-5; 8 nucleotides agree with TRBD2. The CDR3 has 14 residues. Germline V gene sequence: CDR1 GTSNPN, CDR2 SVGIG (reference sequence). Losses at the gene ends were 4 bases for V and 7 bases for J; bases not matched to a gene: 11.

V gene TRBV5-6 combines with J gene TRBJ2-7, with D unclear. The CDR3 spans 14 residues. V was shortened by 2 bases and J by 2 bases, with 11 bases between the two germline ends. From germline, CDR1 is SGHDT and CDR2 YYEEEE. The chain's CDR3 is CASSLLDIPYEQYF. The CDR3 coding sequence is TGTGCCAGCAGCTTATTAGACATTCCCTACGAGCAGTACTTC.

The CDR3 DNA sequence: TGTGCCACAACAGGGGGGAGCACAGATACGCAGTATTTT. Protein: CATTGGSTDTQYF. This sequence joins TRBV6-1 and TRBJ2-3; 8 nucleotides match TRBD1. J lost 0 bases, V lost 10 bases, and 3 bases had no gene match. Germline V gives CDR1 MNHNS, CDR2 SASEGT. This CDR3 has 13 amino acids.

This clone has a handful of counts. The chain is built from TRBV6-5 and TRBJ1-1, with TRBD1 matching 7 bases. After removal of 10 bases from V and 7 bases from J, the junction contained 6 bases not matched to a gene. Germline V gene data show CDR1 as MNHEY and CDR2 as SVGAGI. The CDR3 consists of 11 residues. This CDR3 reads CAKLDRREAFF. CDR3 sequence (DNA): TGTGCCAAACTGGACAGGCGTGAAGCTTTCTTT.

The V and J genes are TRBV9 and TRBJ2-3, with 7 bases that match TRBD1. Germline CDR1 reads SGDLS; CDR2 reads YYNGEE. The J segment lost 4 bases and the V segment lost 4 bases, leaving 6 bases of the junction unmatched. The CDR3 has 14 amino acids. The CDR3 spells CASSIGQAADTQYF. DNA for the CDR3: TGTGCCAGCAGCATTGGACAGGCGGCAGATACGCAGTATTTT.

The chain uses TRBV11-3 and TRBJ2-2; perhaps TRBD1 as D (6 bases). Germline V gene sequence: CDR1 SGHNT, CDR2 YENEEA. The CDR3 covers 15 residues. The ends were cut back, 5 bases at V and 0 bases at J, with 10 bases in the middle. The CDR3, as DNA: TGTGCCAGCAGCCGCAGGGGAACGAACACCGGGGAGCTGTTTTTT. It is translated as CASSRRGTNTGELFF.

The rearrangement uses TRBV6-1 and TRBJ1-5; D remains ambiguous. The CDR3 spans 15 residues. Germline loops: CDR1 MNHNS, CDR2 SASEGT. The ends were cut back, 1 base at V and 6 bases at J, with 13 bases in the middle. The CDR3 loop is CASSEGLRRGQPQHF. In nucleotides, the CDR3 is TGTGCCAGCAGTGAAGGTTTAAGGAGAGGTCAGCCCCAGCATTTT.

The chain is built from TRBV6-5 and TRBJ2-7; 8 bases are a match to TRBD1. The CDR3 runs 14 residues. Germline-derived CDR1 and CDR2 are MNHEY and SVGAGI. The V and J ends lost 10 bases and 6 bases, in that order; junction bases with no gene match: 14. The CDR3: CANRRGQGFTEQYF. CDR3 coding DNA: TGTGCCAACAGACGAGGACAGGGTTTTACCGAGCAGTACTTC.

The chain recombines TRBV2 with TRBJ2-1; a weak D match, TRBD1 (6 bases). CDR1 and CDR2 from the germline V gene are SNHLY and FYNNEI. CDR3 length: 12 residues. V gave up 6 bases and J gave up 8 bases, with 11 bases separating them. CDR3 in amino acids: CASRKQGDEQFF. As DNA, the CDR3 is TGTGCCAGCAGGAAACAGGGTGATGAGCAGTTCTTC.

V and J are TRBV5-1 and TRBJ2-3; 7 bases agree with TRBD2. The V gene end was trimmed by 4 bases and the J gene end by 1 base; junction bases not matched to a gene: 0. Germline V gene sequence: CDR1 SGHRS, CDR2 YFSETQ. The CDR3 has 13 residues. The CDR3 DNA follows: TGCGCCAGCAGCCTAGCGGGCACAGATACGCAGTATTTT. Encoded protein: CASSLAGTDTQYF.

The rearrangement uses TRBV11-3 and TRBJ2-2, with TRBD1 matching 8 bases. CDR3 length: 15 residues. Germline-derived CDR1 and CDR2 are SGHNT and YENEEA. With 5 bases clipped from V and 6 bases from J, the junction kept 8 bases outside the gene matches. CDR3 residues: CASSPQGAGAGELFF. As DNA, the CDR3 is TGTGCCAGCAGCCCCCAGGGGGCCGGAGCCGGGGAGCTGTTTTTT.

This chain connects TRBV27 to TRBJ2-1; 8 bases fit TRBD2. The CDR3 runs to 16 residues. V shed 5 bases, J shed 6 bases, and the junction held 12 bases outside the gene matches. CDR1 MNHEY and CDR2 SMNVEV come from the germline V gene (reference sequence). CDR3 protein: CASSTTSGSWFNEQFF. As DNA, the CDR3 is TGTGCCAGCAGTACCACAAGCGGGAGTTGGTTCAATGAGCAGTTCTTC.